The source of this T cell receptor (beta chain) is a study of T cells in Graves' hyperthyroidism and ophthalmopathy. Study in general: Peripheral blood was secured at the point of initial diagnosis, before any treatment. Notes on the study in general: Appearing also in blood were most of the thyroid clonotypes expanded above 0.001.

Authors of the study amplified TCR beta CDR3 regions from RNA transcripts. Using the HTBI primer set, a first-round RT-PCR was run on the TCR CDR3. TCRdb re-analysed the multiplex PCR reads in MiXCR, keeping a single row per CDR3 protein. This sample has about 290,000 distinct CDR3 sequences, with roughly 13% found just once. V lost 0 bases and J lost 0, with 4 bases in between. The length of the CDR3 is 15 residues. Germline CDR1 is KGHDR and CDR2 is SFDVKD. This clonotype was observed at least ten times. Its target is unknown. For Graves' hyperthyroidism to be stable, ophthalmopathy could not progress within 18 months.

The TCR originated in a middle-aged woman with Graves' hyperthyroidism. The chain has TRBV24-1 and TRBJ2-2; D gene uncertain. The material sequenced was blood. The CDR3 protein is CATSDLRANTGELFF. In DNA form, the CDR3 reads TGTGCCACCAGTGATTTGAGAGCGAACACCGGGGAGCTGTTTTTT.